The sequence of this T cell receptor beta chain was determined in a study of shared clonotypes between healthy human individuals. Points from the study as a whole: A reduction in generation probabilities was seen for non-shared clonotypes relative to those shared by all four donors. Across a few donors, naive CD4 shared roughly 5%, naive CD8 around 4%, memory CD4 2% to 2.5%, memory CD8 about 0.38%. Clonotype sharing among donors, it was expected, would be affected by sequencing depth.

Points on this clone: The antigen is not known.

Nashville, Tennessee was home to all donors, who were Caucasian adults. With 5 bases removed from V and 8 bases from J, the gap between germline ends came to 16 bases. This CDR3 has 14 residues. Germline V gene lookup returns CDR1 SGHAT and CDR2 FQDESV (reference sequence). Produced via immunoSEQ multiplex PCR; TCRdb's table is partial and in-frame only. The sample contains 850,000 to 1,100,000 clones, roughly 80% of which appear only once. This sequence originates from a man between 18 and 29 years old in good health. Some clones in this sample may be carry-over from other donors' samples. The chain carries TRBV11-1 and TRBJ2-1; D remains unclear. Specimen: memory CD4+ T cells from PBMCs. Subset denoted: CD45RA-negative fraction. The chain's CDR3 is CASSQTRSSDEQFF. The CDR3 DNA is TGTGCCAGCAGCCAGACGAGATCGAGCGATGAGCAGTTCTTC.